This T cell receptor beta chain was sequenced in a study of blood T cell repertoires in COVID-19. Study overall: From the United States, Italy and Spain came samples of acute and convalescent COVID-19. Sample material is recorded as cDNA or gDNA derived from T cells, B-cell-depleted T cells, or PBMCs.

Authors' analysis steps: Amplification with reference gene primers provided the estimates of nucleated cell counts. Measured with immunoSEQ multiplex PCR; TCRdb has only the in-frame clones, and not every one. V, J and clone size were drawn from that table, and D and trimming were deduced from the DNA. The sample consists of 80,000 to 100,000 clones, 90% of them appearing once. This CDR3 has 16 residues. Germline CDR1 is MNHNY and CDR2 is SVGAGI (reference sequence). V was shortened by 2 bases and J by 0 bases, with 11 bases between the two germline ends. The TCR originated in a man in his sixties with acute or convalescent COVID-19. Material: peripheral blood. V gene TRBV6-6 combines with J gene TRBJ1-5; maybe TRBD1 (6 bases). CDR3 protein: CASSYDDRRSNQPQHF. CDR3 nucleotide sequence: TGTGCCAGCAGTTACGACGACAGGCGTAGCAATCAGCCCCAGCATTTT.